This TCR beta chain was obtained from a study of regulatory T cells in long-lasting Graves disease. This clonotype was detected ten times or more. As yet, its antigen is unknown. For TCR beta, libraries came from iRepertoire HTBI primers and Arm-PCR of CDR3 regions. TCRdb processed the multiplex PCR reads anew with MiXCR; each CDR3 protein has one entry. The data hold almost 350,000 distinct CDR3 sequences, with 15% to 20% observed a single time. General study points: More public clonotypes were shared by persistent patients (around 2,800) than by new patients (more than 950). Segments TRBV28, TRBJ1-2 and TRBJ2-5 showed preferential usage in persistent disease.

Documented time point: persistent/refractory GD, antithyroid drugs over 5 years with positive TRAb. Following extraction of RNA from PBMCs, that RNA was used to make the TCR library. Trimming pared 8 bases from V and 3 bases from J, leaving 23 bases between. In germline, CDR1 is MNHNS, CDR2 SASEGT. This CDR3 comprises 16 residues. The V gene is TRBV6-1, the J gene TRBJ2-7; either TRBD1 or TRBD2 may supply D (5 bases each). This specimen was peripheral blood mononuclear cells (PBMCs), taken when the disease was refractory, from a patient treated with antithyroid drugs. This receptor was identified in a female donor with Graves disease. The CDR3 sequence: CASGRIRAGSGYEQYF. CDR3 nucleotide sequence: TGTGCCAGCGGCCGCATCCGGGCAGGGAGCGGCTACGAGCAGTACTTC.